The table lists the clone carrying this T cell receptor beta chain with a count of one. This sample is drawn from a study of blood T cell repertoires in COVID-19. About the study: From T cells, B-cell-depleted T cells, or PBMCs came the material, which was cDNA or gDNA.

This CDR3 is 14 amino acids long. The V segment lost 4 bases and the J segment 4 bases; nucleotides outside the gene matches: 5. Germline values: CDR1 LNHDA, CDR2 SQIVND (reference sequence). Original data processing: Using reference gene primer amplification, nucleated cell counts were estimated. The table came from immunoSEQ multiplex PCR; TCRdb's copy has only in-frame clones and leaves some out. The V and J calls and clone size come from that table; D and trimming were worked out from the DNA. The table includes around 200,000 clones, about nine tenths detected once. The sample was peripheral blood. This sequence joins TRBV19 and TRBJ2-7, with 9 bases matching TRBD2. This sequence was found in a man aged 65-85 years with active or convalescent COVID-19. The CDR3 loop is CASSKPSGIYEQYF. The CDR3 DNA reads as TGTGCCAGTAGTAAACCTAGCGGGATTTACGAGCAGTACTTC.